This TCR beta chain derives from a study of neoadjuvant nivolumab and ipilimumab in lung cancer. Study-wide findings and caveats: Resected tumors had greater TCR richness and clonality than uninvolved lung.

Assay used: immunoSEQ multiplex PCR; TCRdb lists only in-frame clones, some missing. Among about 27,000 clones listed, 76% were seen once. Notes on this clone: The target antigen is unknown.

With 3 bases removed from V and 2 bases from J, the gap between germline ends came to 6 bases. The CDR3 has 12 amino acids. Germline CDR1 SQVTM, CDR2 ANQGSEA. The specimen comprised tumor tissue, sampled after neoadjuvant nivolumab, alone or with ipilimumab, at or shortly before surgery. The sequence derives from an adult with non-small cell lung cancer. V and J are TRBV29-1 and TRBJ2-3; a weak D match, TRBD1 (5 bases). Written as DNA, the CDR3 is TGCAGCGTTGACAGGGCCACAGATACGCAGTATTTT. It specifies CSVDRATDTQYF.